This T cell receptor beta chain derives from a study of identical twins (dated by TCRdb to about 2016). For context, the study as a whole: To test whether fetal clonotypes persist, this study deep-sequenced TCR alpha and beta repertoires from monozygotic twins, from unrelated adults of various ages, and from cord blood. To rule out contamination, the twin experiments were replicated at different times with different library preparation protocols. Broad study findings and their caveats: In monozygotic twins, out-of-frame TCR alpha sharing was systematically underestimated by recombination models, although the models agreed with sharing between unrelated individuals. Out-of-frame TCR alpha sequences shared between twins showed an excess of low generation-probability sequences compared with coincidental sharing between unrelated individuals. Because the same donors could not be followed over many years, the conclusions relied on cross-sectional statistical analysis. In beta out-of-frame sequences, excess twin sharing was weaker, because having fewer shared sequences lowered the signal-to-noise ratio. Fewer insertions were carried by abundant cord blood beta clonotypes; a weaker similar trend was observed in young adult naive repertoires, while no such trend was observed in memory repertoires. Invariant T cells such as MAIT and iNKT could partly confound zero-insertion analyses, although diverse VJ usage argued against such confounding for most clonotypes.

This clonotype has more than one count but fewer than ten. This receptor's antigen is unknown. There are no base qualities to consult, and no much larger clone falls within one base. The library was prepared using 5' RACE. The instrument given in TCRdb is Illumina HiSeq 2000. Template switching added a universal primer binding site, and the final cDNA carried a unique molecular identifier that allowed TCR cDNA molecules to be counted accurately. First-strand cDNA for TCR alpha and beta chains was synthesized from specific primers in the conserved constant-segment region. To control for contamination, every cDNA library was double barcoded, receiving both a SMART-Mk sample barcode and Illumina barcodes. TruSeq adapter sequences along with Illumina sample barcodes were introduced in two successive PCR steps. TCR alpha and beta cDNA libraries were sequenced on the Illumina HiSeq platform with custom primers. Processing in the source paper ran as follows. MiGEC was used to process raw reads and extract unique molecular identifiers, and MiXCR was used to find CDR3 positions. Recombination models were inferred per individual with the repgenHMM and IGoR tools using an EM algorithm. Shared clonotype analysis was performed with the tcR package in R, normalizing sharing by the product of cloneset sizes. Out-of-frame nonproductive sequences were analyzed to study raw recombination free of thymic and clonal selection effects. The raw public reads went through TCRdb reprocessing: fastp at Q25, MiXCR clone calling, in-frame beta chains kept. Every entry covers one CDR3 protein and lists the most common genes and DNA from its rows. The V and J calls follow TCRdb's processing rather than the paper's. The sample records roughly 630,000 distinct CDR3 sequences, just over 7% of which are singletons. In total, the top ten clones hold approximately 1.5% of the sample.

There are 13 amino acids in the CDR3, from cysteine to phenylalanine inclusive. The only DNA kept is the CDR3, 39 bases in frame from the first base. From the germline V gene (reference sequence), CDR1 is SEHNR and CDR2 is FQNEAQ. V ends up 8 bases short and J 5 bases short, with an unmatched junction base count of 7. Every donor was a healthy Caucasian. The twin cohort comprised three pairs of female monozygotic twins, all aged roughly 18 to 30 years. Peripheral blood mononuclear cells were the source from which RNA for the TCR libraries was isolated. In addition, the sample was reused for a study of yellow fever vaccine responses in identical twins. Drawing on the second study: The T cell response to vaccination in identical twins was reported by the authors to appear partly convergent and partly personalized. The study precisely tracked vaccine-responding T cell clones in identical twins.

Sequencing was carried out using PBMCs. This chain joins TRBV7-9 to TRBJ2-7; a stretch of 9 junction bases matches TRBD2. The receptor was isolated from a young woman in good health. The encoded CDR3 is CASGLAGINEQYF. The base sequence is TGTGCCAGCGGGCTAGCGGGAATCAACGAGCAGTACTTC.